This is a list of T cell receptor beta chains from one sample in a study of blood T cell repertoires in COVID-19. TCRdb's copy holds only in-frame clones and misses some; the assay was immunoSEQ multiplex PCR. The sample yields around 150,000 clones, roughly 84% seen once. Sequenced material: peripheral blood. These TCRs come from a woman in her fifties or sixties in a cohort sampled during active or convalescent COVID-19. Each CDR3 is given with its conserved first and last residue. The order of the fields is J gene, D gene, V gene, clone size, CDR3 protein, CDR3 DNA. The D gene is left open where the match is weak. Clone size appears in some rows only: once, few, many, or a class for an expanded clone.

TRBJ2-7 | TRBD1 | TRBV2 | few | CASRGQGAYEQYF | TGTGCCAGCAGAGGACAGGGGGCCTACGAGCAGTACTTC
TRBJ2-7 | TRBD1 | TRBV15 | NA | CATSREGAGTGIGQYF | TGTGCCACCAGCAGAGAGGGAGCCGGGACAGGGATAGGGCAGTACTTC
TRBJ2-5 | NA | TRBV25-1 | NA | CASRSGHGETQYF | TGTGCCAGCAGAAGCGGCCATGGAGAGACCCAGTACTTC
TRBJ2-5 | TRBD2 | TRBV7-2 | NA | CASINQRGGGAQYF | TGTGCCAGCATCAATCAGCGGGGGGGCGGAGCCCAGTACTTC
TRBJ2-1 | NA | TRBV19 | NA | CASKKAVSGTYNNEQFF | TGTGCCTCCAAGAAGGCCGTCTCCGGGACTTATAACAATGAGCAGTTCTTC
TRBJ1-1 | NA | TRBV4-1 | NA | CASSQDAGVDTEAFF | TGCGCCAGCAGCCAAGATGCAGGGGTCGATACTGAAGCTTTCTTT
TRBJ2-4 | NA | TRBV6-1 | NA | CASSDFAPGKNIQYF | TGTGCCAGCAGTGATTTTGCGCCGGGGAAAAACATTCAGTACTTC
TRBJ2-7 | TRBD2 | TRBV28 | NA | CASSSGTSGPYEQYF | TGTGCCAGCAGTTCCGGGACTAGCGGACCCTACGAGCAGTACTTC
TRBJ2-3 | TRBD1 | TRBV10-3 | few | CAISVSDRASRDTQYF | TGTGCCATCAGTGTCTCGGACAGGGCATCCCGAGATACGCAGTATTTT
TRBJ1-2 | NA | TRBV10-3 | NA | CAISEGQRRYGYTF | TGTGCCATCAGTGAGGGACAGAGACGCTATGGCTACACCTTC
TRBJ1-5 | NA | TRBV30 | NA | CAWSGGGDQPQHF | TGTGCCTGGAGTGGAGGCGGGGATCAGCCCCAGCATTTT
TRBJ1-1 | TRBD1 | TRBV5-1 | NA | CASSLAPTGVGTEAFF | TGCGCCAGCAGCTTGGCCCCCACAGGGGTGGGCACTGAAGCTTTCTTT
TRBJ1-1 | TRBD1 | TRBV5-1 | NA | CASSLGAGTGVYTEAFF | TGCGCCAGCAGCTTGGGGGCCGGGACAGGGGTTTACACTGAAGCTTTCTTT
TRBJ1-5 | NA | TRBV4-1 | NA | CASSQGSWAGLGRSNQPQHF | TGCGCCAGCAGCCAAGGATCTTGGGCAGGGCTGGGTAGGAGCAATCAGCCCCAGCATTTT
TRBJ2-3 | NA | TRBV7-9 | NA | CASSLDLTATDTQYF | TGTGCCAGCAGCTTAGATTTGACTGCCACAGATACGCAGTATTTT
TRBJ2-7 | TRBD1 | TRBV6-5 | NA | CASSFNRDRRHYEQYF | TGTGCCAGCAGTTTCAACCGGGACAGGAGGCACTACGAGCAGTACTTC
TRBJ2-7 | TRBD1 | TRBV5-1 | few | CASGTASSYEQYF | TGCGCCAGCGGGACAGCGTCCTCCTACGAGCAGTACTTC
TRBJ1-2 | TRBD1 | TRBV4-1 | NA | CASSQETGMNYGYTF | TGCGCCAGCAGCCAAGAGACAGGGATGAACTATGGCTACACCTTC
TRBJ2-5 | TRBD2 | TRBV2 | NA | CASSLTSVRQGETQYF | TGTGCCAGCAGTCTGACTAGCGTACGCCAGGGGGAGACCCAGTACTTC
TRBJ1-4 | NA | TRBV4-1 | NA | CASSQDNRLNSRLFF | TGCGCCAGCAGCCAAGATAATCGGTTAAATTCCCGCCTGTTTTTT
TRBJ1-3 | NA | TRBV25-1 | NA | CASSESISGNTIYF | TGTGCCAGCAGTGAATCAATCTCTGGAAACACCATATATTTT
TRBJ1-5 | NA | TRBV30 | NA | CAWSVFGTLRNQPQHF | TGTGCCTGGAGTGTTTTTGGGACTCTAAGAAATCAGCCCCAGCATTTT
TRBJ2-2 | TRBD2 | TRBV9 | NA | CASSIAQRGERTGELFF | TGTGCCAGCTCAATAGCCCAACGGGGGGAGCGCACCGGGGAGCTGTTTTTT
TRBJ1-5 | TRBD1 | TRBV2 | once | CASSENRGNQPQHF | TGTGCCAGCAGTGAAAACAGGGGAAACCAGCCCCAGCATTTT
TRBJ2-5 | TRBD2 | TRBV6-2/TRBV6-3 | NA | CASSLAVKTQYF | TGTGCCAGCAGCCTAGCGGTCAAGACCCAGTACTTC
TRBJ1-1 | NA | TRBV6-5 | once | CASNRDSLMNTEAFF | TGTGCCAGCAATCGGGACTCGTTAATGAACACTGAAGCTTTCTTT
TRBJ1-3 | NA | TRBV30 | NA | CAWSSTDSSGNTIYF | TGTGCCTGGAGCTCAACAGACAGTTCTGGAAACACCATATATTTT
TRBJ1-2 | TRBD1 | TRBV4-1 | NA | CASSQWTGNYGYTF | TGCGCCAGCAGCCAATGGACAGGGAACTATGGCTACACCTTC
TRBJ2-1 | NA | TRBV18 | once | CASSPTKPEQFF | TGTGCCAGCTCCCCGACTAAACCAGAGCAGTTCTTC
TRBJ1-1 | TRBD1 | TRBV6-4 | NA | CASSLNSGTGVSEAFF | TGTGCCAGCAGCCTGAATTCCGGGACAGGGGTATCTGAAGCTTTCTTT
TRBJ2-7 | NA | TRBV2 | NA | CASSGRGYEQYF | TGTGCCAGCAGTGGGCGGGGCTACGAGCAGTACTTC
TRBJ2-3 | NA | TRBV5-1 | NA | CASSLGGFSTDTQYF | TGCGCCAGCAGCTTGGGGGGCTTCAGCACAGATACGCAGTATTTT
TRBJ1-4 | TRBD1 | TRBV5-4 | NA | CASSVEGQGSNEKLFF | TGTGCCAGCAGCGTCGAAGGACAGGGCTCTAATGAAAAACTGTTTTTT
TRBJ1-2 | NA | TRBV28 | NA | CASSSTGFYGYTF | TGTGCCAGCAGTTCGACAGGCTTCTATGGCTACACCTTC
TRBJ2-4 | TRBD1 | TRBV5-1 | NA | CASSLTLPGQVQGMAKNIQYF | TGCGCCAGCAGCTTGACCCTGCCGGGACAGGTCCAGGGGATGGCCAAAAACATTCAGTACTTC
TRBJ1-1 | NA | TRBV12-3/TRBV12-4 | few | CASSRTANTEAFF | TGTGCCAGCTCACGGACAGCGAACACTGAAGCTTTCTTT
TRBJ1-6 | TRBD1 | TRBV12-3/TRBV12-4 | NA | CATRTGGNSPLHF | TGTGCCACTCGGACAGGGGGGAATTCACCCCTCCACTTT
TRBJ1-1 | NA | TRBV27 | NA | CASSLRRDSTEAFF | TGTGCCAGCAGTCTCCGAAGGGACTCGACTGAAGCTTTCTTT
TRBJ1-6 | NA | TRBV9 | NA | CASSVASSNSYNSPLHF | TGTGCCAGCAGCGTAGCGAGTTCGAACTCCTATAATTCACCCCTCCACTTT
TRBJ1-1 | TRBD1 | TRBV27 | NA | CASTRGTGWSTEAFF | TGTGCCAGCACTCGAGGGACAGGGTGGAGCACTGAAGCTTTCTTT
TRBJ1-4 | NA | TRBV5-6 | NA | CASSLFHSGTNEKLFF | TGTGCCAGCAGCTTGTTCCATAGCGGAACTAATGAAAAACTGTTTTTT
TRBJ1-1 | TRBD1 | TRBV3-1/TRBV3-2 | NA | CASSQEGRTGYEAFF | TGTGCCAGCAGCCAAGAGGGCCGGACAGGTTATGAAGCTTTCTTT
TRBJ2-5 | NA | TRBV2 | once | CASTRAVQETQYF | TGTGCCAGCACGAGAGCTGTTCAAGAGACCCAGTACTTC
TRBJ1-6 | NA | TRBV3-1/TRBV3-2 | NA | CASSQRRRERGSPLHF | TGTGCCAGCAGTCAACGCCGTCGGGAACGTGGTTCACCCCTCCACTTT
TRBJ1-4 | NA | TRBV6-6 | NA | CASSYGSSSNEKLFF | TGTGCCAGCAGTTACGGGAGCAGTTCTAATGAAAAACTGTTTTTT
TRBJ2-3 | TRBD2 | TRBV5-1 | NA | CASSFGLAGGQGDTQYF | TGCGCCAGCAGCTTCGGACTAGCGGGGGGGCAAGGAGATACGCAGTATTTT